Given below is one T cell receptor beta chain in context. This receptor's antigen is unknown. No much larger clone is present one base from it, and per-base qualities are unavailable. This record belongs to a study of T cell responses to AZD1222 COVID-19 vaccine (dated by TCRdb to the early 2020s). Broadly, across the study: A total of 233 trial participants underwent TCR sequencing, of whom about 200 had received two doses of AZD1222 and approximately 26 had received two doses of the MenACWY control vaccine. Enrollment into the trials was organized by age into subgroups of 18-55, 56-69 and 70-plus years, and those subgroups contained approximately 150, 30 and 60 TCR-sequenced participants, respectively.

The time point label, as the study defines it: about 28 days (+/-7) after the second vaccine dose. AZD1222 recipients whose second dose came at about 4 weeks and those whose second dose came at about 12 weeks were combined into one group, since spike-specific TCR depth and breadth did not differ between the two schedules. Vaccinee samples came from UK trials COV001 and COV002, including a single-blind randomized controlled phase 2/3 trial of AZD1222 (ChAdOx1 nCoV-19) in healthy adults. For TCRbeta chain sequencing, PBMC samples were collected from trial participants at day 0 and at day 28 after the second dose. V trim: 1 base; J trim: 6 bases; unmatched bases: 2. CDR1 and CDR2 are drawn from the germline V gene: SGHTA, FQGNSA. Counted from cysteine to phenylalanine, this CDR3 has 14 amino acids. CDR3 DNA is the only sequence kept; it has 42 bases, read in frame from the first base. The CDR3 regions of human TCRbeta chains were subjected to immunosequencing. In the paper's pipeline: Repertoire TCRs were matched against a reference library of SARS-CoV-2-specific TCRs generated with the MIRA antigen-specificity platform. Breadth was defined as the fraction of unique TCRs that were SARS-CoV-2-associated. Depth was defined as the fraction of total T cells that were SARS-CoV-2-associated. Using the MIRA data, every spike-specific TCR was mapped to the spike region that the TCR reacted to and assigned to either a CD4 or a CD8 class. Log10-transformed breadth and depth values were compared by one-way ANOVA with Sidak's multiple comparisons tests. This immuneACCESS table, as held by TCRdb, lists in-frame sequences with V and J called but not all clones. Of the missing ones, under half trace to an unresolved V gene in checked studies; the others have no known cause. V and J calls and clone size are copied from that table; D and trimming were computed from the DNA. The sample table shows some 120,000 clones, and over 80% are seen once. The top ten hold approximately 7.9% of the sample.

Results the study describes overall, beyond this receptor: Most participants were white British and females outnumbered males, and the authors suggested that clonal diversity may have been underestimated. A significant rise in spike-specific TCR breadth and depth was observed after two AZD1222 doses relative to day 0 and relative to MenACWY recipients. Conclusions about previously exposed vaccinees were limited because only six or seven AZD1222 recipients were SARS-CoV-2 seropositive at baseline. Vaccine-associated CD4 TCRs spanned the whole spike protein, with dominant responses in regions 160-218 and 743-854. The 56-69-year group was small, and its depth increase did not reach significance, likely because of low power. Nearly half of unique spike-specific TCRs reportedly recognized epitopes outside regions mutated in the B.1.351 and B.1.1.7 variants. Because no day 14 peak-response samples were available, repertoires were characterized only after the peak T cell response.

The chain is made from TRBV7-2 and TRBJ1-4, with 7 central nucleotides matching TRBD1. This TCR was recovered from an adult who received the AZD1222 COVID-19 vaccine. The sample consisted of peripheral blood, taken 28 days after the second AZD1222 dose. This receptor carries the CDR3 CASSLEGADEKLFF. The DNA sequence is as follows: TGTGCCAGCAGCTTAGAGGGGGCGGATGAAAAACTGTTTTTT.